These T cell receptor beta chains were read from a single sample in a study of blood T cell repertoires in COVID-19. TCRdb keeps only in-frame clones here, not all; method: immunoSEQ multiplex PCR. The sample lists a few hundred thousand clones, 75% to 90% seen once, with around 20% in the top ten. The specimen was PBMCs or T cells enriched from blood (not recorded which). Every receptor here comes from a man aged 40-49 years who had recovered from COVID-19. Both conserved end residues are part of each CDR3.

j_gene,v_gene,CDR3aa
TRBJ1-1,TRBV27,CASSLSAIMNTEAFF
TRBJ2-7,TRBV12-3/TRBV12-4,CASSPTGTYEQYF
TRBJ1-4,TRBV11-2,CASSLGQNEKLFF
TRBJ2-5,TRBV21-1,CASSTYLGQETQYF
TRBJ1-1,TRBV19,CATYDRSLAEAFF
TRBJ2-7,TRBV27,CASKPTGVSSYEQYF
TRBJ2-3,TRBV7-9,CASSLGPTDTQYF
TRBJ2-1,TRBV29-1,CSVEDTTGGEQFF
TRBJ2-2,TRBV7-9,CASSRTSGRTGELFF
TRBJ2-3,TRBV30,CAWMRETSTDTQYF
TRBJ2-5,TRBV11-2,CASSSAGHLKETQYF
TRBJ2-7,TRBV5-1,CASSLRGVTYEQYF
TRBJ2-7,TRBV29-1,CSVKTSGRLYEQYF
TRBJ1-5,TRBV27,CASSNGVGPQHF
TRBJ2-3,TRBV7-3,CASSLSPLETDTQYF
TRBJ2-5,TRBV7-3,CASSLGVSGRAGETQYF
TRBJ1-4,TRBV18,CASSSTGSNEKLFF
TRBJ2-7,TRBV2,CASGRTGGEQYF
TRBJ2-3,TRBV30,CAWSGVAGGLTDTQYF
TRBJ2-7,TRBV9,CASSVGVGGPYEQYF
TRBJ2-3,TRBV5-1,CASSRSHSTQRTDTQYF
TRBJ2-1,TRBV5-4,CASSFGLAGAYNEQFF
TRBJ2-7,TRBV18,CASSPGTVTHEQYF
TRBJ1-3,TRBV7-2,CASSSQGAGGNTIYF
TRBJ2-6,TRBV19,CASSREGDRGPRGANVLTF
TRBJ2-7,TRBV30,CAWRGLAGAYEQYF
TRBJ2-1,TRBV6-5,CASSYLGLAGRGEQFF
TRBJ2-7,TRBV2,CASTDGTSGSLDEQYF